The TCR beta chain under discussion was sequenced for a study of cytomegalovirus exposure and HLA in healthy donors. Germline V gives CDR1 ENHRY, CDR2 SYGVKD. The CDR3 runs to 13 residues. Trimming cost V 5 bases and J 1 base, with 8 bases left between them. The PCR employed 60 Vbeta primers together with 13 Jbeta primers. Only in-frame clones appear in the TCRdb table, and some are missing; sequencing was by immunoSEQ multiplex PCR. In the table there are approximately 180,000 clones, around 85% of which are singletons. The chain recombines TRBV10-3 with TRBJ2-5; the D gene is possibly TRBD2 (5 bases). The origin of this receptor is a man between 18 and 29 years old in good health and CMV-seronegative. The specimen sequenced was PBMCs. CDR3 region: CAISRAVQETQYF. CDR3 DNA sequence: TGTGCCATCAGTAGAGCGGTCCAAGAGACCCAGTACTTC.